These 28 T cell receptor beta chains came from one sample sequenced in a study of blood T cell repertoires in COVID-19. Generated by immunoSEQ multiplex PCR, the TCRdb table keeps only in-frame clones and is missing some. The sample includes around 200,000 clones, about 87% seen only once; the top ten take approximately 6%. The sequenced sample consisted of peripheral blood. Source of these receptors: a man in his 60s who had recovered from COVID-19.

This chain uses TRBV3-1 (or the pseudogene TRBV3-2) with TRBJ2-5, with 7 bases identical to TRBD2. Looked up from germline, CDR1 is LGHDT and CDR2 is YNNKEL (reference sequence). With 4 bases clipped from V and 4 bases from J, the junction kept 15 bases outside the gene matches. The length of the CDR3 is 17 residues. CDR3 residues: CASSPQTAGTQRETQYF. CDR3 sequence (DNA): TGTGCCAGCAGCCCCCAGACAGCGGGGACGCAAAGAGAGACCCAGTACTTC.

The chain is built from TRBV7-2 and TRBJ2-6; D remains ambiguous. The V end was cut by 5 bases, the J end by 1 base, with 9 bases between. Per germline, CDR1 SGHTA and CDR2 FQGNSA. The CDR3 covers 15 residues. CDR3 coding DNA: TGTGCCAGCAGCACCCGGGTTTCTGGGGCCAACGTCCTGACTTTC. Its protein product is CASSTRVSGANVLTF.

The chain employs TRBV11-2 and TRBJ2-1; 13 bases match TRBD2. V dropped 5 bases and J dropped 9; count of bases not matched to a gene: 7. CDR1 SGHAT and CDR2 FQNNGV come from the germline V gene. This CDR3 has 15 residues. CDR3 sequence: CASSPGLAGVSEQFF. The DNA for the CDR3 is TGTGCCAGCAGCCCCGGACTAGCGGGAGTGAGTGAGCAGTTCTTC.

This clone was counted a single time. The chain carries TRBV6-1 and TRBJ1-2, with D tentatively TRBD1 (6 bases). Trimming shortened V by 1 base and J by 4 bases, and 7 bases separated the two germline ends. The CDR3 is 13 residues long. Germline CDR1 is MNHNS and CDR2 is SASEGT. The CDR3 reads CASSEGGGYGYTF. In DNA, the CDR3 is TGTGCCAGCAGTGAAGGAGGGGGCTATGGCTACACCTTC.

This clone was seen once. The chain combines TRBV30 with TRBJ2-5; 9 nucleotides align to TRBD1. The CDR3 totals 13 residues. Germline V lookup: CDR1 GTSNPN, CDR2 SVGIG (reference sequence). After removal of 5 bases from V and 4 bases from J, the junction contained 5 bases not matched to a gene. The CDR3 DNA reads TGTGCCTGGGGCACAGGGGGCGCAGAGACCCAGTACTTC. This gives the protein CAWGTGGAETQYF.

The chain joins TRBV29-1 to TRBJ2-1; D possibly corresponds to TRBD1 (5 bases). Germline CDR1 and CDR2: SQVTM and ANQGSEA. The CDR3 spans 13 residues. With 4 bases removed from V and 4 bases from J, the gap between germline ends came to 11 bases. As DNA, the CDR3 is TGCAGCGTTGGGACAACCAGATACAATGAGCAGTTCTTC. It codes for CSVGTTRYNEQFF.

The chain joins TRBV7-3 to TRBJ2-6; the match to TRBD1 covers 7 bases. The trim removed 7 bases at V and 0 bases at J, leaving 6 bases unmatched. Per germline, CDR1 SGHTA and CDR2 FQGTGA. CDR3 length: 16 residues. CDR3: CASMRQGLSGANVLTF. CDR3 bases: TGTGCCAGCATGAGACAGGGTCTCTCTGGGGCCAACGTCCTGACTTTC.

The V and J genes are TRBV10-3 and TRBJ1-2; D unresolved. Germline values: CDR1 ENHRY, CDR2 SYGVKD. Between the trimmed V and J ends, which lost 5 bases and 2 bases, there was a span of 15 bases. CDR3 size: 15 residues. The CDR3 sequence is CAISYEQKANYGYTF. CDR3 coding DNA: TGTGCCATCAGTTATGAACAAAAAGCGAACTATGGCTACACCTTC.

The chain joins TRBV7-8 to TRBJ1-5, with 8 positions matching TRBD1. Germline CDR1 SGHVS, CDR2 FQNEAQ. V was clipped by 2 bases and J by 2 bases; unmatched bases: 8. The CDR3 is made up of 17 amino acids. In DNA form, the CDR3 reads TGTGCCAGCAGCTTATTGGTCGGACAGGGCGGCAATCAGCCCCAGCATTTT. This gives the protein CASSLLVGQGGNQPQHF.

The J gene is TRBJ1-1, the V gene TRBV5-1; a possible D gene is TRBD1 (6 bases). Germline CDR1 is SGHRS and CDR2 is YFSETQ. The CDR3 sequence is 14 residues long. Trimming removed 2 bases from V and 1 base from J, with 9 bases in between. The CDR3 DNA reads TGCGCCAGCAGCTTTACAGGGCCGAACACTGAAGCTTTCTTT. Its translation: CASSFTGPNTEAFF.

The genes are TRBV7-9 and TRBJ1-6; tentatively, D is TRBD1 (6 bases). Trimming stripped 4 bases from V and 8 bases from J, with 12 bases between. In germline, CDR1 is SEHNR, CDR2 FQNEAQ (reference sequence). CDR3 size: 14 residues. The CDR3 coding sequence is TGTGCCAGCAGCTATACAGGGAGTGATTCACCCCTCCACTTT. It yields the protein CASSYTGSDSPLHF.

V gene TRBV24-1 combines with J gene TRBJ2-1; the D gene is possibly TRBD1 (6 bases). CDR3 length: 12 residues. The V gene's germline CDR1 is KGHDR and CDR2 SFDVKD. V was shortened by 4 bases and J by 10 bases, with 10 bases between the two germline ends. Here the CDR3 DNA reads TGTGCCACCAGTGACGCTGGGACAGAGCAGTTCTTC. This gives the protein CATSDAGTEQFF.

This clone was recorded a few times. J is TRBJ1-5 and V is TRBV5-6; D possibly corresponds to TRBD1 (5 bases). The germline CDR1 and CDR2 sequences are SGHDT and YYEEEE. V was shortened by 4 bases and J by 2 bases, with 13 bases between the two germline ends. The CDR3 runs 15 residues. The CDR3 nucleotides are TGTGCCAGCAGCCCCCAGGGTGGCGGCAATCAGCCCCAGCATTTT. This encodes CASSPQGGGNQPQHF.

The V gene is TRBV7-3, the J gene TRBJ1-2; D unclear. The CDR3 is 14 residues long. Deletions cut 5 bases from V and 8 bases from J, with 18 bases between. CDR1 is SGHTA, CDR2 FQGTGA, per germline. CDR3 coding DNA: TGTGCCAGCAGCCCCAAGCTGCCCTCCCCCGGCTACACCTTC. This encodes CASSPKLPSPGYTF.

This chain links TRBV6-5 with TRBJ2-7; 9 bases align to TRBD1. This CDR3 region has 13 residues. With V trimmed by 6 bases and J by 7 bases, 7 bases remained unmatched. The germline CDR1 and CDR2 sequences are MNHEY and SVGAGI. The CDR3 sequence: CASSPGTGIEQYF. CDR3 coding DNA: TGTGCCAGCAGCCCCGGGACAGGGATTGAGCAGTACTTC.

The V call is TRBV4-2, the J call TRBJ2-2, with 8 positions matching TRBD1. CDR3 length: 17 amino acids. CDR1 and CDR2 (germline): LGHNA, YNFKEQ. V lost 0 bases to trimming and J lost 5 bases; unmatched junction nucleotides: 8. This CDR3 reads CASSQDGQGAITGELFF. The CDR3 DNA reads TGTGCCAGCAGCCAAGATGGGCAGGGGGCGATAACCGGGGAGCTGTTTTTT.

The rearrangement links TRBV9 to TRBJ1-2; perhaps TRBD1 as D (5 bases). Germline assignment: CDR1 SGDLS and CDR2 YYNGEE. The CDR3 has 15 amino acids. The ends were cut back, 0 bases at V and 4 bases at J, with 13 bases in the middle. CDR3 region: CASSVEGKAPYGYTF. CDR3 nucleotide sequence: TGTGCCAGCAGCGTAGAGGGGAAGGCCCCCTATGGCTACACCTTC. The full variable domain, in which reference TRBV9 and TRBJ1-2 provide the parts outside the CDR3, is DSGVTQTPKHLITATGQRVTLRCSPRSGDLSVYWYQQSLDQGLQFLIQYYNGEERAKGNILERFSAQQFPDLHSELNLSSLELGDSALYFCASSVEGKAPYGYTFGSGTRLTVV.

The chain uses TRBV6-2 or TRBV6-3 and TRBJ2-2; D is ambiguous. Trimming cost V 2 bases and J 2 bases, with 6 bases left between them. The CDR3 has 14 amino acids. Germline V gene sequence: CDR1 MNHEY, CDR2 SVGEGT. CDR3 sequence: CASSYAVNTGELFF. CDR3 bases: TGTGCCAGCAGTTACGCGGTTAACACCGGGGAGCTGTTTTTT.

The genes are TRBV28 and TRBJ2-2, with D perhaps TRBD1 (5 bases). Germline loops: CDR1 MDHEN, CDR2 SYDVKM. The CDR3 runs 15 residues. The V end was cut by 5 bases, the J end by 6 bases, with 16 bases between. The CDR3 DNA sequence: TGTGCCAGCAGTCTCCCTCAGGGCTTGGCCGGGGAGCTGTTTTTT. Translated, it gives CASSLPQGLAGELFF.

The chain recombines TRBV19 with TRBJ1-1, with TRBD1 identical over 9 bases. Germline V gene sequence: CDR1 LNHDA, CDR2 SQIVND (reference sequence). The CDR3 is made up of 14 amino acids. Unmatched junction bases numbered 3, after V lost 4 bases and J lost 3 bases. The CDR3 region has the DNA TGTGCCAGTAGTACCGGACAGGGGTACACTGAAGCTTTCTTT. Amino acid sequence: CASSTGQGYTEAFF. The complete variable domain, with remaining parts taken from reference TRBV19 and TRBJ1-1, reads DGGITQSPKYLFRKEGQNVTLSCEQNLNHDAMYWYRQDPGQGLRLIYYSQIVNDFQKGDIAEGYSVSREKKESFPLTVTSAQKNPTAFYLCASSTGQGYTEAFFGQGTRLTVV.

This clone was seen just once. The chain is built from TRBV28 and TRBJ2-3; TRBD2 matches 9 bases. V shed 2 bases and J 3 bases; nucleotides not matched to a gene: 6. Germline CDR1 and CDR2: MDHEN and SYDVKM. The length of the CDR3 is 16 residues. The CDR3 loop is CASSLGGGRATDTQYF. The CDR3 DNA reads as TGTGCCAGCAGTTTAGGGGGCGGGAGGGCAACAGATACGCAGTATTTT.

V usage is TRBV5-1 and J usage is TRBJ2-3, with 9 bases identical to TRBD1. V was clipped by 0 bases and J by 5 bases; unmatched bases: 1. CDR3 length: 14 residues. Germline V gene lookup returns CDR1 SGHRS and CDR2 YFSETQ. CDR3 region: CASSLDRGQDTQYF. CDR3 coding DNA: TGCGCCAGCAGCTTGGACAGGGGGCAAGATACGCAGTATTTT.

The chain carries TRBV7-6 and TRBJ2-5, with 9 positions matching TRBD2. Looked up from germline, CDR1 is SGHVS and CDR2 is FNYEAQ. The CDR3 sequence is 17 residues long. V lost 5 bases and J lost 1; bases outside the gene matches: 11. CDR3 nucleotide sequence: TGTGCCAGCAGCCTAGGGGTGCCTAGCGGGACCCAAGAGACCCAGTACTTC. Amino acids: CASSLGVPSGTQETQYF. The whole variable domain, filled in from reference TRBV7-6 and TRBJ2-5, reads GAGVSQSPRYKVTKRGQDVALRCDPISGHVSLYWYRQALGQGPEFLTYFNYEAQQDKSGLPNDRFSAERPEGSISTLTIQRTEQRDSAMYRCASSLGVPSGTQETQYFGPGTRLLVL.

This chain links TRBV19 with TRBJ1-5; D is ambiguous. This CDR3 contains 15 residues. The germline V and J ends were trimmed by 8 bases and 2 bases, with 16 bases remaining between them. Germline CDR1 and CDR2: LNHDA and SQIVND (reference sequence). CDR3 sequence reads: CASHGATGGNQPQHF. CDR3 in DNA: TGTGCCAGTCATGGCGCGACTGGCGGCAATCAGCCCCAGCATTTT.

V is TRBV7-3 and J is TRBJ2-1; tentative D call: TRBD2 (6 bases). There are 15 residues in the CDR3. With 4 bases removed from V and 7 bases from J, the gap between germline ends came to 17 bases. Germline V gene sequence: CDR1 SGHTA, CDR2 FQGTGA. The CDR3 here is CASSWQPGLMNEQFF. The CDR3 coding sequence is TGTGCCAGCAGCTGGCAACCGGGACTTATGAATGAGCAGTTCTTC.

V is TRBV7-2 and J is TRBJ1-3; a weak D match, TRBD1 (6 bases). The CDR3 spans 15 residues. V was cut by 2 bases and J by 4 bases, with 12 bases left in between. Germline values: CDR1 SGHTA, CDR2 FQGNSA. In DNA form, the CDR3 reads TGTGCCAGCAGCTTAACGGCAGGGGACGGAAACACCATATATTTT. It is translated as CASSLTAGDGNTIYF.

V and J are TRBV3-1 (or the pseudogene TRBV3-2) and TRBJ1-2, with D maybe TRBD1 (5 bases). This CDR3 has 11 residues. Trimming shortened V by 3 bases and J by 6 bases, and 5 bases separated the two germline ends. Germline V gene data show CDR1 as LGHDT and CDR2 as YNNKEL (reference sequence). The CDR3 DNA reads TGTGCCAGCAGCCAGGGGCATGGCTACACCTTC. Amino acid sequence: CASSQGHGYTF.

The rearrangement uses TRBV30 and TRBJ1-4, with D perhaps matching TRBD1 (6 bases). The V end was cut by 5 bases, the J end by 16 bases, with 14 bases between. CDR1 GTSNPN and CDR2 SVGIG come from the germline V gene (reference sequence). This CDR3 is built from 10 residues. CDR3 coding DNA: TGTGCCTGGGGGGAAGGGGGACCGTTTTTT. It codes for CAWGEGGPFF.